The rows below give T cell receptor beta chains drawn from one sample of a study of Ad26.COV2.S vaccination and SARS-CoV-2 variants. Some clones are missing from TCRdb's copy, which holds only in-frame ones; the method was immunoSEQ multiplex PCR. The sample shows about 410,000 clones, more than 85% of them seen only once. Sequences were derived from peripheral blood, sampled in a trial of Ad26.COV2.S vaccine versus placebo. Receptor source: a person aged 18-65 years who received the Ad26.COV2.S COVID-19 vaccine or a placebo. CDR3s include the opening cysteine and the closing phenylalanine or tryptophan. Each record gives: J gene, clone size, V gene, CDR3 protein. A row's size may be missing; if present it is once, few, many or a size class.

J gene: TRBJ1-1
clone size: .
V gene: TRBV7-2
CDR3 protein: CASSFTGGKGEAFF

J gene: TRBJ1-2
clone size: .
V gene: TRBV6-5
CDR3 protein: CASRLTAPNYGYTF

J gene: TRBJ1-4
clone size: .
V gene: TRBV19
CDR3 protein: CASSIRRNHEKLFF

J gene: TRBJ2-1
clone size: .
V gene: TRBV5-4
CDR3 protein: CASSLEGAPYNEQFF

J gene: TRBJ2-6
clone size: .
V gene: TRBV12-5
CDR3 protein: CASDRDRPRGANVLTF

J gene: TRBJ2-3
clone size: .
V gene: TRBV4-1
CDR3 protein: CASSQEEGGDTDTQYF

J gene: TRBJ2-7
clone size: .
V gene: TRBV29-1
CDR3 protein: CSVTTGVSYEQYF

J gene: TRBJ1-6
clone size: .
V gene: TRBV4-3
CDR3 protein: CASSQDRGYGSPLHF

J gene: TRBJ2-6
clone size: .
V gene: TRBV19
CDR3 protein: CASSPSGANVLTF

J gene: TRBJ1-5
clone size: .
V gene: TRBV19
CDR3 protein: CASRPGQFNQPQHF

J gene: TRBJ2-3
clone size: .
V gene: TRBV10-3
CDR3 protein: CAISLGRGTADTQYF

J gene: TRBJ1-2
clone size: once
V gene: TRBV10-2
CDR3 protein: CASSESSSYTF

J gene: TRBJ2-1
clone size: .
V gene: TRBV3-1/TRBV3-2
CDR3 protein: CASSQPSRGHNEQFF

J gene: TRBJ1-2
clone size: .
V gene: TRBV7-9
CDR3 protein: CASSLQGEGGYTF

J gene: TRBJ2-7
clone size: .
V gene: TRBV9
CDR3 protein: CASREETGDTYEQYF

J gene: TRBJ2-2
clone size: .
V gene: TRBV6-1
CDR3 protein: CASSDTGTVNTGELFF

J gene: TRBJ2-1
clone size: .
V gene: TRBV25-1
CDR3 protein: CASSEAFRAAEQFF

J gene: TRBJ2-7
clone size: few
V gene: TRBV7-9
CDR3 protein: CASSPLHKGFAYEQYF

J gene: TRBJ1-4
clone size: .
V gene: TRBV18
CDR3 protein: CASSPSQGAREKLFF

J gene: TRBJ1-1
clone size: .
V gene: TRBV11-1
CDR3 protein: CASRSWRGWDTEAFF

J gene: TRBJ1-2
clone size: once
V gene: TRBV5-1
CDR3 protein: CASSQGGNGYTF

J gene: TRBJ1-2
clone size: .
V gene: TRBV5-4
CDR3 protein: CASSLAMDRGVYGYTF

J gene: TRBJ2-2
clone size: .
V gene: TRBV2
CDR3 protein: CASSFGLAATGELFF

J gene: TRBJ2-3
clone size: .
V gene: TRBV18
CDR3 protein: CASSSGLAGGTDTQYF

J gene: TRBJ2-5
clone size: few
V gene: TRBV27
CDR3 protein: CASSLSIGETQYF

J gene: TRBJ2-3
clone size: .
V gene: TRBV11-3
CDR3 protein: CASSLDTGAVGNTQYF

J gene: TRBJ1-2
clone size: .
V gene: TRBV19
CDR3 protein: CASSKSLNYGYTF